A selection of T cell receptor beta chains follows, all from one sample in a study of control samples from healthy donors and cancer patients. Sequencing used immunoSEQ multiplex PCR; TCRdb keeps in-frame clones, though not all of them. The data hold some 170,000 clones, with over 95% observed a single time. Input material: blood. Every receptor here comes from a woman aged 25 to 39 in good health. CDR3s include the opening cysteine and the closing phenylalanine or tryptophan. Fields, in order: V gene, J gene, D gene, clone size, CDR3 DNA, CDR3 protein. A D gene is named only where the DNA matches it firmly. The size entry is marked missing in some rows and otherwise reads once, few, many or a size class.

v_gene: TRBV28
j_gene: TRBJ1-1
d_gene: TRBD1
abundance: .
CDR3nt: TGTGCCAGCAGTCACAAAAACAGGGGACTGTGGGCTTTCTTT
CDR3aa: CASSHKNRGLWAFF

v_gene: TRBV19
j_gene: TRBJ1-3
d_gene: TRBD1
abundance: .
CDR3nt: TGTGCCAGTAGTGGCGGGACAGGGATTACTGGAAACACCATATATTTT
CDR3aa: CASSGGTGITGNTIYF

v_gene: TRBV28
j_gene: TRBJ2-2
d_gene: .
abundance: .
CDR3nt: TGTGCCAGCAGTTTAAGTCTCCTCCCGCCAAACACCGGGGAGCTGTTTTTT
CDR3aa: CASSLSLLPPNTGELFF

v_gene: TRBV6-5
j_gene: TRBJ2-5
d_gene: TRBD2
abundance: once
CDR3nt: TGTGCCAGCAGCCCGGGGGGGGGCCTGGAGACCCAGTACTTC
CDR3aa: CASSPGGGLETQYF

v_gene: TRBV7-3
j_gene: TRBJ2-1
d_gene: TRBD2
abundance: .
CDR3nt: TGTGCCAGCAGCTTAATGGGACCCGGGACTACACTTTACAATGAGCAGTTCTTC
CDR3aa: CASSLMGPGTTLYNEQFF

v_gene: TRBV6-4
j_gene: TRBJ2-1
d_gene: .
abundance: .
CDR3nt: TGTGCCAGCAGTACAGGATCCTACAATGAGCAGTTCTTC
CDR3aa: CASSTGSYNEQFF

v_gene: TRBV30
j_gene: TRBJ1-2
d_gene: .
abundance: .
CDR3nt: TGTGCCTGGAGCCGGGACGGGCGGGACTATGGCTACACCTTC
CDR3aa: CAWSRDGRDYGYTF

v_gene: TRBV25-1
j_gene: TRBJ1-4
d_gene: .
abundance: .
CDR3nt: TGTGCCAGCAGTGGGATCAGGGGTGTCGGTGAAAAACTGTTTTTT
CDR3aa: CASSGIRGVGEKLFF

v_gene: TRBV2
j_gene: TRBJ1-5
d_gene: TRBD1
abundance: .
CDR3nt: TGTGCCAGCAGGACAAACAGGGGGAATCAGCCCCAGCATTTT
CDR3aa: CASRTNRGNQPQHF

v_gene: TRBV28
j_gene: TRBJ2-7
d_gene: .
abundance: .
CDR3nt: TGTGCCAGCAGGGAGGGGGGCTCCTACGAGCAGTACTTC
CDR3aa: CASREGGSYEQYF

v_gene: TRBV21-1
j_gene: TRBJ1-5
d_gene: .
abundance: .
CDR3nt: TGTGCCAGCAGCAAAGCGCATATGGTGTCAGTTGGCAATCAGCCCCAGCATTTT
CDR3aa: CASSKAHMVSVGNQPQHF

v_gene: TRBV11-3
j_gene: TRBJ2-6
d_gene: .
abundance: .
CDR3nt: TGTGCCAGCAGGAACGGGGTAGGTGGGGCCAACGTCCTGACTTTC
CDR3aa: CASRNGVGGANVLTF

v_gene: TRBV28
j_gene: TRBJ1-1
d_gene: .
abundance: once
CDR3nt: TGTGCCAGCAGTTTAACAGGGTCGGGTACTGAAGCTTTCTTT
CDR3aa: CASSLTGSGTEAFF

v_gene: TRBV11-2
j_gene: TRBJ2-2
d_gene: .
abundance: .
CDR3nt: TGTGCCAGCAGCTCCGGAGAGCGGACATCGCCGCTGTTTTTT
CDR3aa: CASSSGERTSPLFF

v_gene: TRBV4-1
j_gene: TRBJ1-4
d_gene: .
abundance: .
CDR3nt: TGCGCCAGCAGCCAAGTGTTTGAAAAACTGTTTTTT
CDR3aa: CASSQVFEKLFF

v_gene: TRBV4-1
j_gene: TRBJ2-7
d_gene: TRBD1
abundance: .
CDR3nt: TGCGCCAGCAGCCTTCGGGACAGGAGCTACGAGCAGTACTTC
CDR3aa: CASSLRDRSYEQYF